This T cell receptor (beta chain) was captured by sequencing in a study of blood T cell repertoires in COVID-19. In the study overall: Sources were T cells, B-cell-depleted T cells, or PBMCs; the material itself was cDNA or gDNA.

The method was immunoSEQ multiplex PCR; TCRdb's version includes in-frame clones alone and lacks a portion of them. The repertoire has roughly 200,000 clones, less than 90% of them found once; the top ten carry over 15%. CDR3 size: 14 residues. Germline V gives CDR1 LGHDT, CDR2 YNNKEL (reference sequence). Trimming removed 2 bases at V and 8 bases at J, with 15 bases between. Sequencing was done on a sample of peripheral blood. The TCR originated in a woman aged 80 or older with active or convalescent COVID-19. The rearrangement links TRBV3-1 (or the pseudogene TRBV3-2) to TRBJ1-2; D is uncertain. The CDR3, as DNA: TGTGCCAGCAGCCAACTAGGACCGTCGGGGGGCTACACCTTC. Its translation is CASSQLGPSGGYTF.